This T cell receptor (beta chain) comes out of a study of siplizumab effects on memory and regulatory T cells. Assay used: immunoSEQ multiplex PCR; TCRdb lists only in-frame clones, some missing. The table has under 85,000 clones, roughly 88% seen once. To note about this clone: Its specificity is unknown.

Findings and caveats of the study: Naive T cells were seemingly more diverse than memory cells, and major contributions to the alloresponse seemed to be made by them. It was not possible to assign a naive or memory phenotype to roughly 80-96% of proliferating CD4+ or CD8+ clones. A significant reduction in alloreactive sequences traceable to unstimulated CD4+ memory cells was produced by siplizumab. Proof of suppressive function in proliferating Tregs from siplizumab cultures was not established.

The CDR3 sequence is 14 residues long. Germline-derived CDR1 and CDR2 are MNHEY and SMNVEV (reference sequence). V was cut by 2 bases and J by 2 bases, with 4 bases left in between. This sequence was found in a human donor in good health. The gene calls are TRBV27 and TRBJ2-6; D is unclear. Sequencing was done on a sample of Tregs sorted from blood. The CDR3 DNA reads TGTGCCAGCAGTTTAATTGCTGGGGCCAACGTCCTGACTTTC. It translates to CASSLIAGANVLTF.